This T cell receptor beta chain comes out of a study of blood T cells in healthy people across ages (dated by TCRdb to 2013 to 2016). In terms of the full investigation: Template switching captured roughly one uniquely barcoded TCR beta cDNA molecule per two T cells in model experiments. The study measured age-related changes in TCR beta repertoire diversity using deep sequencing normalized with unique cDNA molecular identifiers. Four age groups were formed from the donors: young (average approximately 16 years), middle-aged (around 40), aged (under 70) and long-lived (about 80). The study analyzed two additional independent replicas of 1 million unique cDNA reads from the same blood draw for two donors, one aged 18 to 30 and one aged 80 or older. To avoid experimental bias, donors of different ages were distributed randomly across sequencing lanes.

The paper as a whole reports these results and caveats: Compared with the aged group, the long-lived group had more naive CD4+ T cells, fewer expanded clones and increased TCR diversity, suggesting age selection. Bulk unsorted PBMC profiling prevented conclusive comparison of naive and antigen-experienced compartments. Estimates of total diversity based on one million sequenced T cells were regarded as lower bounds and as underestimates. The percentage of naive T cells measured by flow cytometry correlated strongly with observed TCR beta diversity. Observed TCR beta diversity per million T cells fell roughly linearly with age, and a significant reduction was already apparent by age roughly 41. Because the CMV infection status of the donors was unknown, age-related changes in expanded clonotypes may potentially have been confounded.

Donors were 39 systemically healthy Caucasian individuals from Russia aged about 6 to 100 years. Approximately 9.3 milliliters of peripheral blood were drawn from each donor into EDTA-treated Vacutainer tubes. Ficoll-Paque density-gradient centrifugation was used to isolate PBMCs, with at least 6.5 million obtained per sample. Trizol reagent was used to extract total RNA from the PBMCs, yielding at least 5.5 micrograms per sample. For every donor, an aliquot of PBMCs went through flow cytometry to measure the percentages of naive CD45RAhigh/CD27high T cells. The CDR3 contains 14 residues, cysteine and phenylalanine counted. The kept DNA is CDR3 alone, 42 bases in frame from the first base. For this chain, trimming is 6 bases at the V end and 7 bases at the J end, and the number of junction bases without a gene match is 5. A note on this clonotype: The antigen it recognizes is unknown. Base qualities are not at hand, and no much larger clone is one base apart.

Library preparation used 5' RACE. The instrument was an Illumina HiSeq 2500. A second PCR of about 7 to 12 cycles was performed with a sample-barcoded 5' primer and a J-beta primer mix. Each TCR beta cDNA molecule received a unique molecular identifier from a template-switch 5' adaptor carrying 12 random nucleotides. Each sample yielded at least 3 million CDR3-containing paired-end reads. First-strand cDNA synthesis was performed from all RNA using the Mint cDNA synthesis kit, with priming by a TRBC-specific oligonucleotide. After uracil-DNA glycosylase treatment, a first 18-cycle PCR used universal primers M1SS and BC2_uni_R on all cDNA. For the original study's pipeline: Normalization of each sample was performed by random selection of 1 million high-quality reads, each carrying a distinct molecular identifier. Reads with shared molecular identifiers were discarded instead of being binned into consensus sequences. MiTCR, set to a Q25 quality threshold and the strictest error-elimination algorithm, was used for CDR3 identification, clonotype clustering and error correction. A nonparametric unseen species model with Euler transformation was used to estimate a lower bound on total TCR beta diversity. The public reads were run again by TCRdb, first through fastp at Q25 and then through MiXCR, and only productive beta chains were kept. Identical CDR3 protein sequences are pooled into one entry, listed with their most common genes and DNA. For this entry, the V and J calls and clone size follow TCRdb and not the study's own pipeline. The sample table shows approximately 820,000 distinct CDR3 sequences, and 40% to 50% are seen once. Of the sample, around 21% is held by the ten largest clones.

Recombination joined TRBV12-3 or TRBV12-4 with TRBJ1-6; 8 bases in the middle match TRBD1. This sequence originates from a man in his sixties in good health. Sequenced material: blood. The sequenced DNA is TGTGCCAGCAGGGGGACAGGAGAAAATTCACCCCTCCACTTT. Protein translation: CASRGTGENSPLHF.